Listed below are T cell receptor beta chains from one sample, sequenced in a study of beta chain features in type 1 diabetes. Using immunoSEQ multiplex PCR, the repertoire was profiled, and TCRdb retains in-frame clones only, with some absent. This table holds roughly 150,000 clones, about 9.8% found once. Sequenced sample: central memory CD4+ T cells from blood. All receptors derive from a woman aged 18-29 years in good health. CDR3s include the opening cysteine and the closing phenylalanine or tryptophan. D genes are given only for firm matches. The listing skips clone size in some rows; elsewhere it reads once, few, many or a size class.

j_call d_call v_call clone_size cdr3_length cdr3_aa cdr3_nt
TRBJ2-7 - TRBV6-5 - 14 CASSSTQLVHEQYF TGTGCCAGCAGTTCCACCCAACTAGTTCACGAGCAGTACTTC
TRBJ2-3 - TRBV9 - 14 CASSLGPEADTQYF TGTGCCAGCAGCCTCGGCCCGGAGGCAGATACGCAGTATTTT
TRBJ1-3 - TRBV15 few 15 CATSRSGQGWDTIYF TGTGCCACCAGCAGATCCGGGCAGGGTTGGGACACCATATATTTT
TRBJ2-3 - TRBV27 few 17 CASSSPDSPSSTDTQYF TGTGCCAGCAGTTCACCTGACAGTCCTTCTAGCACAGATACGCAGTATTTT
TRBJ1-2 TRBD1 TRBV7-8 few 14 CASSRGQGHYGYTF TGTGCCAGCAGTCGAGGACAGGGACACTATGGCTACACCTTC
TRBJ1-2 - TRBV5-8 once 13 CASTNQGGRGYTF TGTGCCAGCACGAATCAGGGTGGTCGGGGCTACACCTTC
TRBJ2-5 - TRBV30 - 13 CAWSVQVQETQYF TGTGCCTGGAGCGTACAGGTACAAGAGACCCAGTACTTC
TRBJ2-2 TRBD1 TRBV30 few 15 CAWSLGTGVTGELFF TGTGCCTGGAGTCTCGGGACAGGGGTTACCGGGGAGCTGTTTTTT
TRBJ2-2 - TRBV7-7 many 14 CASSLGELRGELFF TGTGCTAGCAGCTTAGGCGAGTTGCGAGGAGAGCTGTTTTTT
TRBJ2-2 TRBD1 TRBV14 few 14 CASSDAGQGGELFF TGTGCCAGCTCGGACGCGGGACAGGGCGGGGAGCTGTTTTTT
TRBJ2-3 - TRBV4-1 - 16 CASSQDQSRTPSTQYF TGCGCCAGCAGCCAAGATCAAAGTAGAACGCCTTCCACGCAGTATTTT
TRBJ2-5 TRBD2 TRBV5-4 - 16 CASSPIKRGGQETQYF TGTGCCAGCAGCCCAATCAAGCGGGGGGGACAGGAGACCCAGTACTTC
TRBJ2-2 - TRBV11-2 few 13 CASSLSRYGELFF TGTGCCAGCAGCTTAAGCCGATACGGGGAGCTGTTTTTT
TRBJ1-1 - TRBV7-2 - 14 CASSFGQWNTEAFF TGTGCCAGCAGCTTCGGACAGTGGAACACTGAAGCTTTCTTT
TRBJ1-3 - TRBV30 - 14 CAWSRSTSGNTIYF TGTGCCTGGAGTCGGTCGACTTCTGGAAACACCATATATTTT
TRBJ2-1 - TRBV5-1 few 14 CASSWAGPYNEQFF TGCGCCAGCAGCTGGGCGGGACCCTACAATGAGCAGTTCTTC
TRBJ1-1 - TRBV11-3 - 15 CASSSHRVTNTEAFF TGTGCCAGCAGTTCCCACAGGGTCACCAACACTGAAGCTTTCTTT
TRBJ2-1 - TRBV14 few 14 CASSPNPGYNEQFF TGTGCCAGCAGCCCTAACCCAGGTTACAATGAGCAGTTCTTC
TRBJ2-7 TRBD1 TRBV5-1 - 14 CASSSRADRAKQYF TGCGCCAGCAGCTCCCGGGCCGACAGGGCCAAGCAGTACTTC
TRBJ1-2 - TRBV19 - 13 CARQEGVDYGYTF TGTGCCAGGCAGGAAGGGGTTGACTATGGCTACACCTTC
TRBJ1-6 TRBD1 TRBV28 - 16 CASSSAGTGLRSPLHF TGTGCCAGCAGTTCTGCCGGGACAGGGCTCCGTTCACCCCTCCACTTT
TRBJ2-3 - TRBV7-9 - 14 CATKRTVTTDTQYF TGTGCCACCAAAAGGACAGTAACCACAGATACGCAGTATTTT
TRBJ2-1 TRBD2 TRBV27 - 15 CASSTRLARPNEQFF TGTGCCAGCAGTACCCGACTAGCTCGACCCAATGAGCAGTTCTTC
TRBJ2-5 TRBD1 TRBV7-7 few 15 CASSPSETGVETQYF TGTGCTAGCAGCCCTTCGGAGACAGGGGTAGAGACCCAGTACTTC
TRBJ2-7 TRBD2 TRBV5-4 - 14 CASSAGTSGYEQYF TGTGCCAGCAGCGCGGGGACTAGCGGCTACGAGCAGTACTTC
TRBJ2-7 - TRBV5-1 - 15 CASSQTLTATYEQYF TGCGCCAGCAGCCAGACGCTGACAGCTACCTACGAGCAGTACTTC
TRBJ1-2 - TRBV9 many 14 CASSGPLGGAGYTF TGTGCCAGCAGCGGACCCCTTGGAGGGGCCGGCTACACCTTC
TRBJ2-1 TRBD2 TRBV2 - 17 CASRRTSGRAAPNEQFF TGTGCCAGCAGGAGGACTAGCGGGAGGGCCGCGCCCAATGAGCAGTTCTTC
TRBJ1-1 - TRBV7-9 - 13 CASSLARGTEAFF TGTGCCAGCAGCTTAGCCAGGGGCACTGAAGCTTTCTTT
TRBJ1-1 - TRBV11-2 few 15 CASSLDTIRGTEAFF TGTGCCAGCAGCTTAGATACAATTAGAGGCACTGAAGCTTTCTTT
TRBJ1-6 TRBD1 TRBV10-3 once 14 CAITAEGGNSPLHF TGTGCCATCACTGCGGAAGGGGGCAATTCACCCCTCCACTTT
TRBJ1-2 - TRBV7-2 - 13 CASSSPGLGANTF TGTGCCAGCAGCTCTCCCGGCCTAGGGGCTAACACCTTC
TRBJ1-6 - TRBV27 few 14 CASSLEGLGSPLHF TGTGCCAGCAGTTTGGAGGGGCTGGGTTCACCCCTCCACTTT
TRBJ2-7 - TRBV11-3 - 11 CASSAEYEQYF TGTGCCAGCAGCGCAGAATACGAGCAGTACTTC
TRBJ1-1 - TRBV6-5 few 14 CASRELETRVEAFF TGTGCCAGCAGGGAGCTAGAAACGCGCGTTGAAGCTTTCTTT
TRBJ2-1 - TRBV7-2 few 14 CASSFNRNYNEQFF TGTGCCAGCAGCTTTAACAGGAACTACAATGAGCAGTTCTTC
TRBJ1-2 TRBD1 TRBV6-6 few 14 CASSQRQGNGGYTF TGTGCCAGCAGTCAACGACAGGGAAACGGTGGCTACACCTTC
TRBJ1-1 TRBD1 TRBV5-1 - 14 CASSFGRGESEAFF TGCGCCAGCAGCTTCGGCAGGGGGGAATCTGAAGCTTTCTTT
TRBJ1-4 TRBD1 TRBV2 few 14 CASSARTGDEKLFF TGTGCCAGCAGTGCTAGGACAGGGGATGAAAAACTGTTTTTT
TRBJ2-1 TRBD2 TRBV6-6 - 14 CASSRGLAGYEQFF TGTGCCAGCAGTCGGGGACTAGCGGGGTATGAGCAGTTCTTC
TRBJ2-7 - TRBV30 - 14 CAWNAARGNYEQYF TGTGCCTGGAACGCGGCCCGGGGGAATTACGAGCAGTACTTC